The sequence of this T cell receptor beta chain was determined in a study of tissue T cells after allogeneic stem cell transplantation. Time point described: mouse harvest day 14 after allogeneic transplant. The graft held 10^6 splenic CD5+ T cells and 10^7 T-cell-depleted bone marrow cells. B6 (H2b) cells into BALB/c (H2d) mice; tissues taken at day 7 or 14. By share of the sample, this clone is medium-sized. Antigen specificity is unknown. Gene and germline names: mouse. The observed sequence ends 1 residue before the CDR3 terminus, with the missing tail filled in from the germline J gene. TCRdb keeps only in-frame clones here, not all; method: immunoSEQ multiplex PCR. The sample lists more than 4,000 clones; around a third were seen once. CDR1 is SNHLY and CDR2 is FYNGKV in the germline V gene (reference sequence). The CDR3 sequence is 14 residues long. V dropped 1 base and J dropped 6; count of bases not matched to a gene: 4.

Whole-study results and caveats: Anatomically similar tissues had similar TCR repertoires within each patient. Across patients, clones rarely overlapped, yet motif clusters were shared tissue-specifically. Blood and spleen captured only part of the tissue TCR repertoire.

The chain employs TRBV3 and TRBJ2-7; the match to TRBD2 covers 9 bases. The source is a female BALB/c mouse given C57BL/6 T cells with graft-versus-host disease after an allogeneic hematopoietic cell transplant. The specimen was skin. Here the CDR3 reads CASSLEWGGAEQYF. The sequenced CDR3 bases are TGTGCCAGCAGCTTAGAGTGGGGGGGCGCTGAACAGTAC.